This record concerns one T cell receptor (beta chain) sequence. This record belongs to a study of CD4 T cells in relation to SARS-CoV-2 and coronaviruses. Uncultured naive and memory CD4+ T cells supplied DNA for deep TCR-beta sequencing. The table came from immunoSEQ multiplex PCR; TCRdb's copy has only in-frame clones and leaves some out. The data show around 70,000 clones, approximately 87% seen once. CDR1 and CDR2 (germline): MNHEY, SMNVEV (reference sequence). V was pared by 6 bases and J by 4 bases, with 14 bases between. The CDR3 spans 14 residues. CD4+ T cells from unexposed donors were obtained before the COVID-19 pandemic (2011-2018).

This receptor was obtained from a human donor in good health. The rearrangement joins TRBV27 to TRBJ2-3; TRBD1 or TRBD2 may be the D gene (6 bases each). Sequenced input: memory CD4+ T cells from PBMCs. The CDR3 protein is CASRPLEGADTQYF. CDR3 sequence (DNA): TGTGCCAGCAGACCCTTGGAGGGGGCAGATACGCAGTATTTT.